Sequencing of this TCR beta chain was carried out in a study of regulatory T cells in long-lasting Graves disease. General study findings and limits: Persistent Graves' patients showed reduced TCR diversity versus newly diagnosed patients.

Time point meaning: newly diagnosed GD, antithyroid drugs for less than 3 months. From RNA extracted from PBMCs, the TCR library was made. In each case, Graves' disease was diagnosed per American Thyroid Association guidelines. Arm-PCR of CDR3 regions with iRepertoire HTBI primers generated TCR beta libraries. TCRdb ran MiXCR on the multiplex PCR reads and lists one entry per CDR3 protein. The sample gives a few hundred thousand distinct CDR3 sequences, 15% to 20% of which show up once; approximately 22% is in the top ten. Concerning this clonotype: Antigen specificity is unknown.

Between the trimmed V and J ends, which lost 7 bases and 2 bases, there was a span of 19 bases. The CDR3 is made up of 16 amino acids. The V gene's germline CDR1 is KGHDR and CDR2 SFDVKD. The same data also contributed to another study, on T cells in Graves' hyperthyroidism and ophthalmopathy. Per that paper: Ophthalmopathy was model-predicted a median about 6.9 months pre-onset.

The origin of this receptor is a woman between 18 and 29 years old with Graves disease. J is TRBJ1-1 and V is TRBV24-1; D is perhaps TRBD1 (6 bases). The starting material was peripheral blood mononuclear cells (PBMCs), obtained at new diagnosis, from a patient treated with antithyroid drugs. The CDR3 nucleotides read TGTGCCACCAGGGAAGGTACAGGGTACTCCAACACTGAAGCTTTCTTT. This encodes CATREGTGYSNTEAFF.